Listed below are T cell receptor beta chains from one sample, sequenced in a study of identical twins. One entry per CDR3 protein results from TCRdb running MiXCR on the 5' RACE reads. The table includes about 700,000 distinct CDR3 sequences, around 6.1% detected once. Sequencing was performed on naive T cells sorted from blood. These receptors were obtained from a young man in good health. Both conserved end residues are part of each CDR3. Fields, in order: V gene, CDR3 protein.

>TRBV25-1
CASSELAGPKNIQYF
>TRBV12-3/TRBV12-4
CASSPETLAKNIQYF
>TRBV6-1
CASSPTTDRNNEQFF
>TRBV5-5
CASSLRSSLAGGGYEQYF
>TRBV10-3
CAITGREGWEQYF
>TRBV20-1
CSASWTAKETQYF
>TRBV12-3/TRBV12-4
CASSWIGAANTGELFF
>TRBV4-2
CASSQVQGDYEQYF
>TRBV7-9
CATPTGFQETQYF
>TRBV18
CASSSSRGLGETQYF
>TRBV20-1
CSAQDRGLIAKNIQYF
>TRBV29-1
CSVRPSTDPSSPLHF
>TRBV7-2
CASSLAKTGSYEQYF
>TRBV12-3/TRBV12-4
CASSPDRVSAGYTF
>TRBV6-5
CASSWAGPHNEQFF
>TRBV5-1
CASSFEGPKNIQYF
>TRBV14
CASSQDVAGYNEQFF
>TRBV20-1
CSASWGGETQYF
>TRBV7-9
CASSLAAQNYNEQFF
>TRBV5-1
CATAVLSSGANVLTF
>TRBV3-1
CASSWTSGTYNEQFF